One and the same sample provided the 12 T cell receptor beta chains below, sequenced in a study of cytomegalovirus exposure and HLA in healthy donors. The PCR used 60 Vbeta and 13 Jbeta primers. TCRdb's table, derived via immunoSEQ multiplex PCR, lists solely in-frame clones and lacks some. Among 100,000 or so clones listed, 60% to 85% were seen once. Sequencing input: PBMCs. These receptors were collected from a woman between 40 and 50 years old in good health and CMV-seropositive.

The chain combines TRBV7-3 with TRBJ2-1; 13 bases align to TRBD2. The CDR3 runs 15 residues. V was clipped by 5 bases and J by 5 bases; unmatched bases: 3. Per the germline V gene, CDR1 is SGHTA and CDR2 is FQGTGA. CDR3: CASSTSGGANNEQFF. As DNA, the CDR3 is TGTGCCAGCAGCACTAGCGGGGGGGCCAACAATGAGCAGTTCTTC.

The chain uses TRBV11-3 and TRBJ2-1; D is unresolved. CDR3 length: 13 amino acids. V gave up 1 base and J gave up 8 bases, with 9 bases separating them. Per the germline V gene, CDR1 is SGHNT and CDR2 is YENEEA. CDR3 DNA: TGTGCCAGCAGCTTAGTTTTTACAGATGAGCAGTTCTTC. Protein: CASSLVFTDEQFF.

The chain has TRBV5-1 and TRBJ2-5, with TRBD1 matching over 7 bases. This CDR3 spans 17 amino acids. J gave up 2 bases and V 4 bases, and 14 bases lay outside the gene matches. The germline V gene encodes CDR1 SGHRS and CDR2 YFSETQ. This CDR3 is CASSDAAMTGPQETQYF. CDR3 DNA: TGCGCCAGCAGCGATGCTGCTATGACAGGGCCACAAGAGACCCAGTACTTC.

CDR3 nucleotides: TGTGCCAGCAGCTCAGACTTGAACACCGGGGAGCTGTTTTTT. Translation gives CASSSDLNTGELFF. The chain is built from TRBV27 and TRBJ2-2; unclear D gene. From germline, CDR1 is MNHEY and CDR2 SMNVEV (reference sequence). CDR3 size: 14 residues. Trimming stripped 6 bases from V and 1 base from J, with 9 bases between.

Worth noting for this clone: Compared with germline, one end of the junction differs, possibly owing to a read error. The V and J genes are TRBV18 and TRBJ2-7; D might be TRBD1 (5 bases). Germline V gene lookup returns CDR1 KGHSH and CDR2 LQKENI. This CDR3 comprises 14 residues. CDR3 region: CASPPLSRAYEQYF. The CDR3, as DNA: TGTGCCAGCCCACCACTTTCCAGGGCCTACGAGCAGTACTTC.

The chain links TRBV13 to TRBJ2-1; 11 nucleotides match TRBD2. Germline trimming cut 0 bases from V and 8 bases from J; bases unmatched to any gene: 3. Germline assignment: CDR1 PRHDT and CDR2 FYEKMQ (reference sequence). There are 15 residues in the CDR3. In DNA, the CDR3 is TGTGCCAGCAGCTTAGGTAGCGGGAGGGCCCATGAGCAGTTCTTC. Protein sequence: CASSLGSGRAHEQFF.

The V and J genes are TRBV28 and TRBJ2-7; 9 nucleotides align to TRBD1. CDR1 MDHEN and CDR2 SYDVKM come from the germline V gene. The CDR3 consists of 14 residues. V gave up 5 bases and J gave up 5 bases; unmatched junction bases: 7. This chain's CDR3 is CASSEGQGTDEQYF. The DNA of the CDR3 is TGTGCCAGCAGTGAAGGACAGGGGACGGACGAGCAGTACTTC. Using reference TRBV28 and TRBJ2-7 for the parts outside the CDR3, the full variable domain is DVKVTQSSRYLVKRTGEKVFLECVQDMDHENMFWYRQDPGLGLRLIYFSYDVKMKEKGDIPEGYSVSREKKERFSLILESASTNQTSMYLCASSEGQGTDEQYFGPGTRLTVT.

This clone was detected once. This chain links TRBV7-9 with TRBJ2-1, with TRBD2 matching 9 bases. The V gene end was trimmed by 0 bases and the J gene end by 4 bases; junction bases not matched to a gene: 10. From germline, CDR1 is SEHNR and CDR2 FQNEAQ (reference sequence). The CDR3 totals 18 residues. As DNA, the CDR3 is TGTGCCAGCAGCTTAGCCCAAGGCGGGAGGGCCGGTTACAATGAGCAGTTCTTC. It translates to CASSLAQGGRAGYNEQFF.

To note about this clone: A read error may produce the germline difference seen at one junction end. The chain links TRBV2 to TRBJ1-1; TRBD1 matches at 8 bases. The V gene's germline CDR1 is SNHLY and CDR2 FYNNEI. This CDR3 is 13 amino acids long. This CDR3 reads CVSRQDRVSEAFF. The CDR3 DNA is TGTGTCAGCAGGCAGGACAGGGTCTCTGAAGCTTTCTTT.

This clone was observed a few times. This rearrangement joins TRBV10-1 to TRBJ1-5; D gene ambiguous. The CDR3 spans 10 residues. Trimming pared 5 bases from V and 9 bases from J, leaving 5 bases between. Per the germline V gene, CDR1 is WNHNN and CDR2 is SYGVQD (reference sequence). CDR3 sequence (DNA): TGCGCCAGCAGTCTGAGGCCCCAGCATTTT. It encodes CASSLRPQHF.

The chain has TRBV7-6 and TRBJ2-7; 10 bases fit TRBD1. Trimming took 3 bases from V and 3 from J; bases not matched to a gene: 2. Germline loops: CDR1 SGHVS, CDR2 FNYEAQ. There are 14 residues in the CDR3. The CDR3 DNA is TGTGCCAGCAGCTTCCGGGACAGGGGCTACGAGCAGTACTTC. It codes for CASSFRDRGYEQYF. Full variable domain (outside the CDR3, taken from reference TRBV7-6 and TRBJ2-7): GAGVSQSPRYKVTKRGQDVALRCDPISGHVSLYWYRQALGQGPEFLTYFNYEAQQDKSGLPNDRFSAERPEGSISTLTIQRTEQRDSAMYRCASSFRDRGYEQYFGPGTRLTVT.

The V call is TRBV19, the J call TRBJ1-1; no clear D. Germline V gene lookup returns CDR1 LNHDA and CDR2 SQIVND (reference sequence). Deletions cut 7 bases from V and 3 bases from J, with 12 bases between. The CDR3 length is 13 residues. The CDR3 DNA follows: TGTGCCAGTATTCACGACGGAGACACTGAAGCTTTCTTT. This translates into CASIHDGDTEAFF.